This T cell receptor beta chain was recorded in a study of blood T cell repertoires in COVID-19. Study context: The United States, Italy and Spain supplied acute and convalescent COVID-19 samples. In each case, the material was cDNA or gDNA derived from T cells, B-cell-depleted T cells, or PBMCs.

Original data processing: Researchers report that nucleated cell counts were estimated from reference gene primer amplification. Sequenced by immunoSEQ multiplex PCR; TCRdb stores in-frame clones only, minus some. Clone size and the V and J calls come from that table; the DNA yielded D and trimming. This sample has about 100,000 clones, with around four fifths found just once. The CDR3 is 14 amino acids. V was shortened by 5 bases and J by 2 bases, with 12 bases between the two germline ends. Germline V gives CDR1 SGHTA, CDR2 FQGTGA. This TCR was recovered from a man aged 70-80 years with active or convalescent COVID-19. Sample: peripheral blood. The chain combines TRBV7-3 with TRBJ1-2, with D perhaps matching TRBD1 (5 bases). The chain's CDR3 is CASSPAAGNYGYTF. The CDR3 DNA reads as TGTGCCAGCAGCCCCGCGGCAGGGAACTATGGCTACACCTTC.